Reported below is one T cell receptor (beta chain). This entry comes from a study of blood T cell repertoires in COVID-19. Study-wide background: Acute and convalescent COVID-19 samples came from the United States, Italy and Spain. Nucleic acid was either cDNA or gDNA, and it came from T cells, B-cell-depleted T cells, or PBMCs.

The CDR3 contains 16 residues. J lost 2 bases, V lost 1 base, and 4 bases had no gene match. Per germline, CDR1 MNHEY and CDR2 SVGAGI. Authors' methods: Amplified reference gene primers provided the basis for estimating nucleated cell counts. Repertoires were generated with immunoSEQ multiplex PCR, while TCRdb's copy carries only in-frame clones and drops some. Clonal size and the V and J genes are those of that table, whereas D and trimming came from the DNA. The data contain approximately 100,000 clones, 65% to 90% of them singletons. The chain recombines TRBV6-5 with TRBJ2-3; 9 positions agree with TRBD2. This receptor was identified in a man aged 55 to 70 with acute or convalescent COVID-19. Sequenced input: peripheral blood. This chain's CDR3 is CASSYWLAGPTDTQYF. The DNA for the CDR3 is TGTGCCAGCAGTTACTGGCTAGCGGGGCCCACAGATACGCAGTATTTT.